This TCR beta chain was identified during a study of OX40 agonist ivuxolimab in advanced cancers. Study information: Patients were treated with ivuxolimab, an agonistic anti-OX40 (CD134) antibody. Three patients, one with hepatocellular carcinoma and two with cutaneous melanoma, responded partially.

Sequencing used immunoSEQ multiplex PCR; TCRdb keeps in-frame clones, though not all of them. The sample carries roughly 60,000 clones, 70% to 90% recorded once. Germline lookup yields CDR1 GTSNPN and CDR2 SVGIG (reference sequence). Trimming took off 3 bases at V and 8 bases at J, with 16 bases between the two ends. CDR3 length equals 13 residues. The study's findings and limits: Researchers report that CD8+ T cells had, on average, more expanded clones than CD4+.

Comment on this clone: Its antigen is not known.

The source was CD4+ or CD8+ T cells sorted from blood, collected in a trial of the OX40 agonist ivuxolimab. The TCR was taken from an adult with an advanced solid tumor such as melanoma, head and neck, liver or kidney cancer. The chain is built from TRBV30 and TRBJ1-2, with D unresolved. In DNA form, the CDR3 reads TGTGCCTGGAGCCCGGGCCCCTCCCAGGGCTACACCTTC. Translation: CAWSPGPSQGYTF. Complete variable domain (other parts from reference TRBV30 and TRBJ1-2): SQTIHQWPATLVQPVGSPLSLECTVEGTSNPNLYWYRQAAGRGLQLLFYSVGIGQISSEVPQNLSASRPQDRQFILSSKKLLLSDSGFYLCAWSPGPSQGYTFGSGTRLTVV.